One and the same sample provided the 8 T cell receptor beta chains below, sequenced in a study of cytomegalovirus exposure and HLA in healthy donors. Amplification used 60 Vbeta primers and 13 Jbeta primers. This table comes from immunoSEQ multiplex PCR, and its TCRdb copy is limited to in-frame clones, with some not included. The table shows roughly 51,000 clones, with about four fifths occurring only once. Input material: PBMCs. The receptors shown here come from a boy under 18 in good health and CMV-seropositive.

The rearrangement joins TRBV4-1 to TRBJ1-3, with D uncertain. V was cut by 1 base and J by 0 bases, with 7 bases left in between. The CDR3 runs 15 residues. Germline V gene lookup returns CDR1 MGHRA and CDR2 YSYEKL. The CDR3 nucleotides are TGCGCCAGCAGCCAAGGCCCGAGCTCTGGAAACACCATATATTTT. The encoded protein is CASSQGPSSGNTIYF.

CDR3 coding DNA: TGTGCCAGCAAGGGGCAGGATTCACCCCTCCACTTT. The encoded protein is CASKGQDSPLHF. J is TRBJ1-6 and V is TRBV9, with a weak D call TRBD1 (5 bases). This CDR3 spans 12 amino acids. The V and J ends lost 6 bases and 8 bases respectively, with 9 bases between them. CDR1 SGDLS and CDR2 YYNGEE come from the germline V gene.

The chain carries TRBV11-2 and TRBJ2-5; 8 nucleotides align to TRBD1. This CDR3 comprises 14 residues. J lost 2 bases, V lost 3 bases, and 2 bases had no gene match. The V gene's germline CDR1 is SGHAT and CDR2 FQNNGV. CDR3: CASSFTGGQETQYF. The DNA for the CDR3 is TGTGCCAGCAGCTTTACAGGGGGGCAAGAGACCCAGTACTTC.

The rearrangement links TRBV4-1 to TRBJ1-4; unclear D gene. Germline V gene lookup returns CDR1 MGHRA and CDR2 YSYEKL. This CDR3 contains 15 residues. Trimming took off 2 bases at V and 6 bases at J, with 13 bases between the two ends. As DNA, the CDR3 is TGCGCCAGCAGCCAAAGCGTCGGAGAAGATGAAAAACTGTTTTTT. This encodes CASSQSVGEDEKLFF.

The chain is built from TRBV27 and TRBJ2-3; TRBD2 agrees at 8 bases. The CDR3 sequence is 15 residues long. The V and J ends lost 5 bases and 3 bases, in that order; junction bases with no gene match: 7. Germline CDR1 is MNHEY and CDR2 is SMNVEV (reference sequence). CDR3 region: CASSGSGLATDTQYF. The CDR3 coding sequence is TGTGCCAGCAGTGGTTCCGGACTAGCAACAGATACGCAGTATTTT.

This chain connects TRBV18 to TRBJ2-5; the D gene is possibly TRBD2 (7 bases). Trimming cost V 5 bases and J 4 bases, with 23 bases left between them. The germline CDR1 and CDR2 sequences are KGHSH and LQKENI. The CDR3 extends over 17 amino acids. CDR3: CASSTQRGGAVGETQYF. The CDR3, as DNA: TGTGCCAGCTCAACACAACGAGGGGGGGCTGTTGGAGAGACCCAGTACTTC.

This chain links TRBV4-1 with TRBJ1-3, with D unclear. Trimming stripped 2 bases from V and 4 bases from J, with 12 bases between. The CDR3 consists of 15 residues. Germline-derived CDR1 and CDR2 are MGHRA and YSYEKL. CDR3 nucleotides: TGCGCCAGCAGCCAAATGAGGACGGGAGGAAACACCATATATTTT. This translates into CASSQMRTGGNTIYF.

The rearrangement links TRBV11-2 to TRBJ2-3; D is perhaps TRBD1 (6 bases). V shed 5 bases and J shed 2 bases, with 11 bases lying between them. CDR1 and CDR2 from the germline V gene are SGHAT and FQNNGV. This CDR3 is built from 14 residues. The chain's CDR3 is CASSPGTNTDTQYF. CDR3 bases: TGTGCCAGCAGCCCCGGGACAAACACAGATACGCAGTATTTT. Using reference TRBV11-2 and TRBJ2-3 for the parts outside the CDR3, the full variable domain is EAGVAQSPRYKIIEKRQSVAFWCNPISGHATLYWYQQILGQGPKLLIQFQNNGVVDDSQLPKDRFSAERLKGVDSTLKIQPAKLEDSAVYLCASSPGTNTDTQYFGPGTRLTVL.